Listed below are T cell receptor beta chains from one sample, sequenced in a study of multiple sclerosis patients with progressive multifocal leukoencephalopathy. Using immunoSEQ multiplex PCR, the repertoire was profiled, and TCRdb retains in-frame clones only, with some absent. Of around 28,000 clones detected, 88% appear once; the ten largest clones hold 0.9% to 1.2%. The sequencing input was PBMCs. The origin of the receptors is a human donor with multiple sclerosis. CDR3s include the opening cysteine and the closing phenylalanine or tryptophan. The D gene is left open where the match is weak. Size is omitted from some rows. Given values are once, few, many or a class for expanded clones.

>TRBJ1-5|TRBV6-1|NA|NA
TGTGCCAGCAGGGACGGCACCAGGCGCCATTTT
CASRDGTRRHF
>TRBJ2-5|TRBV5-1|NA|TRBD2
TGCGCCAGCAGCTTTAGCCTAGCGGGGCGCTCGGGAGAGCAGTACTTC
CASSFSLAGRSGEQYF
>TRBJ1-1|TRBV5-4|NA|NA
TGTGCCAGCAGCTTTTCGGCGATCAACACTGAAGCTTTCTTT
CASSFSAINTEAFF
>TRBJ1-4|TRBV4-1|NA|TRBD1
TGCGCCAGCAGCCTATCAACAGGGGTTAATGAAAAACTGTTTTTT
CASSLSTGVNEKLFF
>TRBJ2-7|TRBV28|once|TRBD1
TGTGCCAGCAGTTTGACCCCGGGACAGGGAAGCAAGCAGTACTTC
CASSLTPGQGSKQYF
>TRBJ2-7|TRBV30|NA|NA
TGTGCCTGGAGTGTACTCGGGGACGAGCAGTACTTC
CAWSVLGDEQYF
>TRBJ2-2|TRBV4-3|few|NA
TGCGCCAGCAGCCAATCCCAAACTAGCCCCGGGGAGCTGTTTTTT
CASSQSQTSPGELFF
>TRBJ2-5|TRBV7-9|NA|TRBD1
TGTGCCAGCAGCTTTCCGGACAGGCAGCCGGAAGAGACCCAGTACTTC
CASSFPDRQPEETQYF
>TRBJ1-1|TRBV2|NA|NA
TGTGCCAGCAGTATGAACACTGAAGCTTTCTTT
CASSMNTEAFF
>TRBJ1-5|TRBV6-5|NA|TRBD1
TGTGCCAGCAGTTCGCGAGCCGGGACAGGGGGTCAGCCCCAGCATTTT
CASSSRAGTGGQPQHF
>TRBJ1-5|TRBV10-3|NA|NA
TGTGCCATCAGTGAGTCAGGGCACAATCAGCCCCAGCATTTT
CAISESGHNQPQHF
>TRBJ1-3|TRBV28|NA|NA
TGTGCCAGCAGCCCCGGGGGGGCTTACTCTGGAAACACCATATATTTT
CASSPGGAYSGNTIYF
>TRBJ2-1|TRBV11-3|NA|TRBD2
TGTGCCAGCAGCTTAGAGAATAGCGGGGGCAACAATGAGCAGTTCTTC
CASSLENSGGNNEQFF
>TRBJ2-1|TRBV11-3|NA|TRBD1
TGTGCCAGCAGCTTAGGGATCCGGGACAGGACCGACAATGAGCAGTTCTTC
CASSLGIRDRTDNEQFF
>TRBJ2-2|TRBV2|NA|TRBD2
TGTGCCAGCAGACGAACTAGCGGGGCAGCCACCGGGGAGCTGTTTTTT
CASRRTSGAATGELFF
>TRBJ1-4|TRBV5-6|NA|TRBD1
TGTGCCAGCAGCCCCGACCAGGGGGACGATGAAAAACTGTTTTTT
CASSPDQGDDEKLFF
>TRBJ1-5|TRBV10-3|NA|TRBD1
TGTGCCATTTCGTATACAGGGGTGGATCAGCCCCAGCATTTT
CAISYTGVDQPQHF
>TRBJ1-5|TRBV30|NA|NA
TGTGCCTGGAGTCGGGGGGCATCTAATAGCAATCAGCCCCAGCATTTT
CAWSRGASNSNQPQHF
>TRBJ2-7|TRBV7-7|NA|TRBD1
TGTGCCAGCAGCCCCCGGACAGGGAGCGAGCAGTACTTC
CASSPRTGSEQYF
>TRBJ2-2|TRBV4-3|NA|TRBD2
TGCGCCAGCAGCCTCGGTGAGGCGGGGGGGACCGGGGAGCTGTTTTTT
CASSLGEAGGTGELFF
>TRBJ1-1|TRBV21-1|NA|NA
TGTGCCAGCAGCAAACCCGCACTGGGACAGAACACTGAAGCTTTCTTT
CASSKPALGQNTEAFF
>TRBJ2-1|TRBV18|NA|TRBD1
TGTGCCAGCTCAGCTGACAGGGGAAAAAGGAATGAGCAGTTCTTC
CASSADRGKRNEQFF
>TRBJ2-3|TRBV1|NA|NA
TGCACCATCTGGACTAGCGGGGGGATGTCCACAGATACGCAGTATTTT
CTIWTSGGMSTDTQYF
>TRBJ1-4|TRBV7-9|NA|NA
TGTGCCAGCAGCTTAGGGGATAGGGTAACTAATGAAAAACTGTTTTTT
CASSLGDRVTNEKLFF
>TRBJ2-3|TRBV29-1|NA|NA
TGCAGCGTTGACGCAGGACGATCTAGCACAGATACGCAGTATTTT
CSVDAGRSSTDTQYF
>TRBJ1-5|TRBV9|NA|NA
TGTGCCAGCAGCGTAGGGGGGGGAGCTAATCAGCCCCAGCATTTT
CASSVGGGANQPQHF
>TRBJ1-5|TRBV19|NA|NA
TGTGCCAGTAGGAACAGGGACAATCAGCCCCAGCATTTT
CASRNRDNQPQHF
>TRBJ2-7|TRBV27|NA|TRBD2
TGTGCCAGCAGTTTTCGGATAGCGGGAACCTACGAGCAGTACTTC
CASSFRIAGTYEQYF
>TRBJ1-6|TRBV28|NA|NA
TGTGCCAGCACCCTCGGGGGGAGCCTGGGGCCTTCACCCCTCCACTTT
CASTLGGSLGPSPLHF
>TRBJ2-5|TRBV4-3|NA|TRBD1
TGCGCCAGCAGCCAAACAGGGGGCTCGGGGGAGACCCAGTACTTC
CASSQTGGSGETQYF
>TRBJ1-1|TRBV6-5|NA|TRBD1
TGTGCCAGCAGCACCAGACAGGGGGCGGAAGCTTTCTTT
CASSTRQGAEAFF
>TRBJ1-2|TRBV18|NA|NA
TGTGCCAGCTCATCCGAAGGGGTTGGCGGCTACACCTTC
CASSSEGVGGYTF
>TRBJ2-3|TRBV18|once|NA
TGTGCCAGCTCACCCACCACAGATACGCAGTATTTT
CASSPTTDTQYF
>TRBJ1-2|TRBV18|once|NA
TGTGCCAGCTCACCACTAATACTGGAGGCCTATGGCTACACCTTC
CASSPLILEAYGYTF
>TRBJ1-4|TRBV30|NA|NA
TGTGCCTGGAGTGTTGGATTCGGACTAAATGAAAAACTGTTTTTT
CAWSVGFGLNEKLFF
>TRBJ1-5|TRBV12-5|NA|TRBD1
TGTGCTAGGGGCCCGGGACAGGGGGGAAATCAGCCCCAGCATTTT
CARGPGQGGNQPQHF
>TRBJ1-1|TRBV5-8|NA|NA
TGTGCCAGCAGCACAGGGACGGCCCCCGGGGCTTTCTTT
CASSTGTAPGAFF
>TRBJ2-3|TRBV5-1|NA|TRBD2
TGCGCCAGCAGTCCCCTAGCGGGGGGTTATGGAGATACGCAGTATTTT
CASSPLAGGYGDTQYF
>TRBJ1-5|TRBV29-1|NA|NA
TGCAGCGTTGCATGGGGGGCGGAACAGCCCCAGCATTTT
CSVAWGAEQPQHF
>TRBJ2-5|TRBV19|NA|TRBD2
TGTGCCAGTAGTATAAATTCGGCGGGAGTCGTGCAAGAGACCCAGTACTTC
CASSINSAGVVQETQYF
>TRBJ1-4|TRBV28|NA|NA
TGTGCCAGCAGGCCCCTTAGAGGCGGGGGGCCGGAGGATGAAAAACTGTTTTTT
CASRPLRGGGPEDEKLFF
>TRBJ1-1|TRBV30|NA|NA
TGTGCCTGGACACGGAGTCCGAGGGTCGCTGAAGCTTTCTTT
CAWTRSPRVAEAFF
>TRBJ1-1|TRBV7-2|few|NA
TGTGCCAGCAGCTTAGACGGGGTTCGGAACACTGAAGCTTTCTTT
CASSLDGVRNTEAFF